The clone carrying this T cell receptor beta chain was recorded many times. Noted time point: newly diagnosed GD, antithyroid drugs for less than 3 months. After RNA was extracted from PBMCs, the TCR library was made from it. The data are from a study of regulatory T cells in long-lasting Graves disease. Germline CDR1 and CDR2: MDHEN and SYDVKM. Unmatched junction bases numbered 9, after V lost 5 bases and J lost 7 bases. The CDR3 loop spans 14 amino acids. Building of the TCR beta libraries involved iRepertoire HTBI primers and Arm-PCR of CDR3 regions. TCRdb used MiXCR to reprocess the multiplex PCR reads, holding one entry per CDR3 protein. In the table there are 450,000 to 600,000 distinct CDR3 sequences, about 17% of which are singletons. These data are also associated with another study on T cells in Graves' hyperthyroidism and ophthalmopathy.

The input for sequencing was peripheral blood mononuclear cells (PBMCs), taken at new diagnosis, from a patient treated with antithyroid drugs. The V and J genes are TRBV28 and TRBJ2-7; 9 bases are shared with TRBD2. The clonotype comes from a man aged 40-49 years with Graves disease. The CDR3 bases are TGTGCCAGCAGTCGGGCGGGAGGGCCTCGGGAGCAGTACTTC. This translates into CASSRAGGPREQYF.